The clone carrying this T cell receptor beta chain was found a few times. Germline-derived CDR1 and CDR2 are SGHNT and YYREEE (reference sequence). V lost 4 bases and J lost 2; bases outside the gene matches: 12. The CDR3 is 16 residues long. These data come from a study of cytomegalovirus exposure and HLA in healthy donors. Primers included in the PCR were 60 Vbeta and 13 Jbeta primers. Sequencing was performed with immunoSEQ multiplex PCR; in TCRdb, only in-frame clones are kept and a portion is missing. Of around 130,000 clones in the sample, 75% were seen once. The V call is TRBV5-4, the J call TRBJ2-7, with 7 nucleotides matching TRBD1. The TCR was taken from a woman between 40 and 50 years old in good health and CMV-seropositive. Sequencing used PBMCs. DNA for the CDR3: TGTGCCAGCAGCCCGGAACAGGGGAAGATCCCCTACGAGCAGTACTTC. Encoded protein: CASSPEQGKIPYEQYF.